This T cell receptor (beta chain) was found in a study of high-grade serous ovarian cancer treatment subgroups. Across the whole study: Each sample yielded on average roughly 7,000 unique TCR beta rearrangements from 13,000 or so reads. Points from the study as a whole: Bulk tumor TCR sequencing gave no spatial information. Different patients shared almost no repertoire; same-patient tumors shared roughly 0.11 to 0.85.

The assay was immunoSEQ multiplex PCR, and TCRdb's table has in-frame clones only and misses some. The repertoire holds 25,000 to 30,000 clones, around 84% seen once, with roughly 2.2% in the top ten. Comments on this clone: Antigen specificity is unknown.

The germline V gene has CDR1 LNHDA and CDR2 SQIVND (reference sequence). The CDR3 has 13 amino acids. V was trimmed by 2 bases and J by 4 bases, leaving 7 bases between them. Tumor samples were taken before definitive surgery or chemotherapy. Source material: tumor tissue. The genes are TRBV19 and TRBJ2-3; no clear D gene. This receptor was obtained from a human donor with high-grade serous ovarian cancer. The CDR3 DNA sequence: TGTGCCAGTAGTATAAGGCAGTCAGATACGCAGTATTTT. This translates into CASSIRQSDTQYF.